Below, one T cell receptor beta chain is given with its context. The target antigen is unknown. The record originates from a study of vaccination effects on CD4 cells after COVID-19. For the study at large: From two convalescent patients, samples were taken 16 days and one week before vaccination.

ViraFEST expansion of antigen-specific CD4+ T cells with viral peptide pools preceded sequencing. Following culture for ten to eleven days, CD4+ T cells were isolated. The individual was infected with SARS-CoV-2 between March and December 2020, as confirmed by PCR. The germline CDR1 and CDR2 sequences are MNHEY and SMNVEV (reference sequence). The ends lost 10 bases at V and 5 bases at J; junction bases unmatched: 10. The CDR3 contains 13 residues. Some clones are missing from TCRdb's copy, which holds only in-frame ones; the method was immunoSEQ multiplex PCR. The sample lists around 47,000 clones, 75% occurring once.

The input for sequencing was CD4+ T cells from PBMCs cultured with a peptide pool, taken before COVID-19 vaccination. This receptor was taken from a human donor who had a prior SARS-CoV-2 infection. This rearrangement joins TRBV27 to TRBJ2-7; TRBD1 agrees at 8 bases. The CDR3 DNA is TGTGCCACTTCGACAGGGGAGGTAAACGAGCAGTACTTC. Its protein is CATSTGEVNEQYF.